The clone carrying this TCR beta chain was observed a handful of times. Antigen specificity is unknown. The data derive from a study of CD8 T cells in ankylosing spondylitis. V was cut by 2 bases and J by 4 bases, with 13 bases left in between. Germline V gives CDR1 SGHKS, CDR2 YYEKEE (reference sequence). This CDR3 is built from 14 residues. Study findings and constraints: Seemingly characteristic of ankylosing spondylitis blood was a TCR beta motif consisting of about 8 highly homologous variants.

From the 5' RACE reads, TCRdb called clonotypes with MiXCR, one entry per CDR3 protein. The sample contains some 840,000 distinct CDR3 sequences, roughly 10% of which appear only once. The TCR comes from a male donor with ankylosing spondylitis. The sequenced sample was blood, either unsorted or a sorted T cell fraction (not recorded which). The V and J genes are TRBV5-5 and TRBJ2-7; a possible D gene is TRBD2 (5 bases). The CDR3 DNA follows: TGTGCCAGCAGCTTAAGTATCGGGGATTACGAGCAGTACTTC. Translated, it gives CASSLSIGDYEQYF.